These 5 T cell receptor beta chains came from one sample sequenced in a study of shared clonotypes between healthy human individuals. Here immunoSEQ multiplex PCR was the method, and the copy in TCRdb shows in-frame clones only, minus some. The sample holds approximately 2.1 million clones, roughly 93% seen once. Input material: naive CD4+ T cells from PBMCs. The subset is: CD45RA+ positively selected. Receptor source: a man aged 18 to 30 in good health. Some clones in this sample may be carry-over from other donors' samples.

V gene TRBV5-8 combines with J gene TRBJ1-2; D remains unclear. The CDR3 contains 13 residues. V lost 7 bases and J 8 bases, leaving 18 bases between the germline ends. Germline-derived CDR1 and CDR2 are SGHTS and YDEGEE. CDR3 DNA sequence: TGTGCCAGCCCCAGGTTCACGGCGGGGGGCTACACCTTC. Encoded protein: CASPRFTAGGYTF.

This chain joins TRBV18 and TRBJ2-7, with 12 bases identical to TRBD1. CDR1 is KGHSH, CDR2 LQKENI, per germline. This CDR3 is 16 amino acids long. V dropped 0 bases and J dropped 5; count of bases not matched to a gene: 5. The CDR3 is CASSPPGTGGEDEQYF. The CDR3 bases are TGTGCCAGCTCACCACCGGGGACAGGGGGCGAGGACGAGCAGTACTTC.

V is TRBV28 and J is TRBJ2-5; perhaps TRBD1 as D (6 bases). CDR1 is MDHEN, CDR2 SYDVKM, per germline. The CDR3 extends over 15 amino acids. With 6 bases removed from V and 5 bases from J, the gap between germline ends came to 19 bases. CDR3 amino acids: CASRDQGRGWETQYF. The CDR3 coding sequence is TGTGCCAGCAGGGACCAGGGGCGCGGGTGGGAGACCCAGTACTTC.

J is TRBJ2-7 and V is TRBV7-2; TRBD1 matches 7 bases. This CDR3 contains 12 residues. Germline assignment: CDR1 SGHTA and CDR2 FQGNSA. V lost 6 bases and J lost 7; bases outside the gene matches: 6. The CDR3 DNA reads as TGTGCCAGCAGTGTGACAGGGTGGGAGCAGTACTTC. Protein: CASSVTGWEQYF.

The chain combines TRBV28 with TRBJ2-5; D ambiguous. This CDR3 comprises 16 residues. Germline V lookup: CDR1 MDHEN, CDR2 SYDVKM. V lost 4 bases and J lost 1, with 16 bases in between. The CDR3 DNA reads TGTGCCAGCAGTTCCAGACCATATTTGGGCCAAGAGACCCAGTACTTC. Protein sequence: CASSSRPYLGQETQYF.